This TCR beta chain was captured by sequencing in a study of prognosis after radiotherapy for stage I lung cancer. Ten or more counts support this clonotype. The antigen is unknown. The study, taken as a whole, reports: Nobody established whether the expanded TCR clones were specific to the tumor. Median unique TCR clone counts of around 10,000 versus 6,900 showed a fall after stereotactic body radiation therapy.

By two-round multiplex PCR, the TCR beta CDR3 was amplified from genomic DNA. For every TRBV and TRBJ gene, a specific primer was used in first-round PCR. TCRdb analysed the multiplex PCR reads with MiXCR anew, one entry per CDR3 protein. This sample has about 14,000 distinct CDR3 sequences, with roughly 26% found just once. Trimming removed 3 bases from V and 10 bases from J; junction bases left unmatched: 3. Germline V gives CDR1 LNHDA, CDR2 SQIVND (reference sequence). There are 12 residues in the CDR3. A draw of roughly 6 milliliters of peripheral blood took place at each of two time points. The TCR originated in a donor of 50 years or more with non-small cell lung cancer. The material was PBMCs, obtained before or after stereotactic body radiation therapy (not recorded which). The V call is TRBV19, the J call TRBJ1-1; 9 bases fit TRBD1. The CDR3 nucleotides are TGTGCCAGTAGTATTTTACAGGGGGCAGCTTTCTTT. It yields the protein CASSILQGAAFF. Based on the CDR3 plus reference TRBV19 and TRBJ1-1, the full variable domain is DGGITQSPKYLFRKEGQNVTLSCEQNLNHDAMYWYRQDPGQGLRLIYYSQIVNDFQKGDIAEGYSVSREKKESFPLTVTSAQKNPTAFYLCASSILQGAAFFGQGTRLTVV.